A selection of T cell receptor beta chains follows, all from one sample in a study of OX40 agonist ivuxolimab in advanced cancers. Sequencing used immunoSEQ multiplex PCR; TCRdb keeps in-frame clones, though not all of them. The sample has about 61,000 clones; around 92% are singletons. The sequencing here drew on CD4+ or CD8+ T cells sorted from blood, taken in a trial of the OX40 agonist ivuxolimab. Receptors originate from an adult with an advanced solid tumor such as melanoma, head and neck, liver or kidney cancer. The CDR3 runs from the conserved cysteine through the conserved F or W.

J	V	CDR3
TRBJ2-7	TRBV5-6	CASSFGSPSEQYF
TRBJ1-6	TRBV11-3	CASSWGDSPLHF
TRBJ2-2	TRBV6-1	CASSETSGGAGELFF
TRBJ2-5	TRBV7-2	CASSLLAAYQETQYF
TRBJ1-5	TRBV4-2	CASSQAFGVEGNQPQHF
TRBJ2-7	TRBV9	CASSVAGTSYEQYF
TRBJ1-2	TRBV6-4	CASSKAPGQHYGYTF
TRBJ1-5	TRBV21-1	CASRENGGTGEYQPQHF
TRBJ1-2	TRBV2	CASSEGGRSRYGYTF
TRBJ1-2	TRBV29-1	CSALWLSYGYTF
TRBJ1-1	TRBV1	CTSSLRNRGVAEAFF
TRBJ2-1	TRBV4-3	CASSQDPGGNEQFF
TRBJ2-7	TRBV4-2	CASSHNRNYEQYF
TRBJ1-6	TRBV7-8	CASSPLSGKSPLHF
TRBJ1-2	TRBV28	CASSLGGPGGPTNYGYTF
TRBJ2-1	TRBV6-5	CASSYSGTSNEQFF
TRBJ1-6	TRBV28	CASSPFVRIQDSPLHF
TRBJ2-7	TRBV7-9	CASSLEGGDILSYEQYF
TRBJ2-3	TRBV7-6	CASSLVGQSTDTQYF
TRBJ1-5	TRBV28	CASSQPYSNQPQHF
TRBJ2-1	TRBV5-4	CASSGGTSGVTYNEQFF
TRBJ1-5	TRBV2	CASSELEVYQPQHF
TRBJ2-3	TRBV4-2	CASSQVGESTDTQYF
TRBJ2-3	TRBV4-2	CASSQDLGGSLDTQYF
TRBJ1-1	TRBV6-1	CASRLRENTEAFF
TRBJ1-5	TRBV6-5	CASSSGLGVDQPQHF
TRBJ2-1	TRBV6-6	CASSPIASSYNEQFF
TRBJ2-2	TRBV2	CASSDVQGYTGELFF
TRBJ2-3	TRBV27	CASSKNSGQQNTQYF